Presented here are 19 T cell receptor beta chains from one specimen sequenced in a study of blood T cell repertoires in COVID-19. The protocol was immunoSEQ multiplex PCR, while the TCRdb copy is restricted to in-frame clones and leaves out a portion. The repertoire holds around 57,000 clones, with over 90% as singletons. The sample taken for sequencing was peripheral blood. These receptors were obtained from a man aged 50 to 60 with acute or convalescent COVID-19.

The chain joins TRBV5-1 to TRBJ1-1; D not resolved. This CDR3 is built from 15 residues. Germline lookup yields CDR1 SGHRS and CDR2 YFSETQ. Trimming removed 4 bases from V and 5 bases from J, with 18 bases in between. The CDR3 DNA is TGCGCCAGCAGCACCGGGTGGGAGGGAAGTACTGAAGCTTTCTTT. Its translation: CASSTGWEGSTEAFF.

The chain has TRBV4-1 and TRBJ2-2, with D perhaps matching TRBD1 (5 bases). Germline V lookup: CDR1 MGHRA, CDR2 YSYEKL. CDR3 length equals 15 residues. V shed 2 bases and J shed 0 bases, with 7 bases lying between them. CDR3 DNA sequence: TGCGCCAGCAGCCAACCGACAGCGAACACCGGGGAGCTGTTTTTT. Its protein product is CASSQPTANTGELFF.

The V and J genes are TRBV5-6 and TRBJ2-3; 7 bases fit TRBD2. The V and J ends lost 0 bases and 4 bases, in that order; junction bases with no gene match: 2. Germline values: CDR1 SGHDT, CDR2 YYEEEE. CDR3 length equals 14 residues. This CDR3 is CASSLGLASDTQYF. CDR3 nucleotide sequence: TGTGCCAGCAGCTTGGGACTAGCCTCAGATACGCAGTATTTT.

This sequence joins TRBV7-9 and TRBJ1-2, with 7 nucleotides matching TRBD1. CDR1 is SEHNR and CDR2 is FQNEAQ in the germline V gene (reference sequence). J lost 2 bases, V lost 5 bases, and 8 bases had no gene match. This CDR3 spans 15 amino acids. The CDR3 protein is CASSRKTGLNYGYTF. DNA for the CDR3: TGTGCCAGCAGCCGGAAGACAGGGTTAAACTATGGCTACACCTTC.

The chain uses TRBV6-6 and TRBJ1-2; D perhaps matches TRBD1 (6 bases). Trimming pared 0 bases from V and 6 bases from J, leaving 11 bases between. CDR1 is MNHNY, CDR2 SVGAGI, per germline (reference sequence). CDR3 size: 14 residues. The CDR3 protein is CASSYSTGWDGYTF. The CDR3 bases are TGTGCCAGCAGTTACTCTACAGGGTGGGATGGCTACACCTTC.

The chain links TRBV7-2 to TRBJ1-2, with TRBD1 identical over 8 bases. V was pared by 5 bases and J by 2 bases, with 7 bases of the junction left unmatched. This CDR3 comprises 15 residues. Germline V gene lookup returns CDR1 SGHTA and CDR2 FQGNSA. CDR3 nucleotides: TGTGCCAGCAGCCCGCGGACAGGGATAAACTATGGCTACACCTTC. Translation: CASSPRTGINYGYTF.

This chain uses TRBV10-3 with TRBJ1-1; D gene ambiguous. Per the germline V gene, CDR1 is ENHRY and CDR2 is SYGVKD. The CDR3 is made up of 18 amino acids. V shed 0 bases and J shed 1 base, with 18 bases lying between them. The CDR3 sequence is CAISESGWRRETNTEAFF. The CDR3 DNA reads as TGTGCCATCAGTGAGTCAGGCTGGAGACGAGAAACGAACACTGAAGCTTTCTTT.

The V gene is TRBV10-3, the J gene TRBJ1-1; D ambiguous. V was trimmed by 3 bases and J by 7 bases, leaving 9 bases between them. CDR3 length: 12 amino acids. Germline-derived CDR1 and CDR2 are ENHRY and SYGVKD. The CDR3 is CAISDGEDEAFF. CDR3 DNA: TGTGCCATCAGTGACGGGGAAGATGAAGCTTTCTTT.

This clone has a single count. The rearrangement uses TRBV5-4 and TRBJ2-5; 14 bases are shared with TRBD2. The germline CDR1 and CDR2 sequences are SGHNT and YYREEE (reference sequence). V lost 4 bases, J lost 5 bases, and 10 bases stayed unmatched. The CDR3 is 17 amino acids. The CDR3 DNA is TGTGCCAGCAGCATGGGACTAGCGGGAGTGGGCCAGGAGACCCAGTACTTC. This translates into CASSMGLAGVGQETQYF.

This rearrangement joins TRBV7-2 to TRBJ2-7; a weak D match, TRBD1 (6 bases). V lost 1 base and J lost 3, with 7 bases in between. From germline, CDR1 is SGHTA and CDR2 FQGNSA. This CDR3 region has 13 residues. CDR3 nucleotide sequence: TGTGCCAGCAGCTTAGGGGGGCGCTACGAGCAGTACTTC. Translation gives CASSLGGRYEQYF. The full variable domain, completed using reference TRBV7-2 and TRBJ2-7, is GAGVSQSPSNKVTEKGKDVELRCDPISGHTALYWYRQSLGQGLEFLIYFQGNSAPDKSGLPSDRFSAERTGGSVSTLTIQRTQQEDSAVYLCASSLGGRYEQYFGPGTRLTVT.

The J gene is TRBJ2-1, the V gene TRBV7-9; D might be TRBD2 (5 bases). This CDR3 spans 16 amino acids. V lost 3 bases, J lost 4 bases, and 16 bases lay in between. CDR1 and CDR2 (germline): SEHNR, FQNEAQ (reference sequence). For the CDR3, the DNA is TGTGCCAGCAGCTTCCTGCGCGGGCCACCGTACAATGAGCAGTTCTTC. Amino acid sequence: CASSFLRGPPYNEQFF.

J is TRBJ2-1 and V is TRBV19, with 7 bases fitting TRBD2. The trim removed 2 bases at V and 7 bases at J, leaving 17 bases unmatched. CDR3 length: 18 residues. CDR1 and CDR2 (germline): LNHDA, SQIVND (reference sequence). The CDR3 bases are TGTGCCAGTAGTATATTCTTCCGGTCCGGGGGAGCGGGGAATGAGCAGTTCTTC. Translated, it gives CASSIFFRSGGAGNEQFF.

The chain employs TRBV6-5 and TRBJ2-7; tentatively, D is TRBD2 (6 bases). The CDR3 sequence is 11 residues long. CDR1 is MNHEY, CDR2 SVGAGI, per germline. The V gene lost 8 bases and the J gene lost 6 bases, with 11 bases spanning the gap. CDR3 sequence: CASGRQVEQYF. The CDR3 DNA follows: TGTGCCAGCGGGAGGCAAGTCGAGCAGTACTTC.

This chain connects TRBV5-4 to TRBJ2-7; 9 bases agree with TRBD1. Germline assignment: CDR1 SGHNT and CDR2 YYREEE (reference sequence). V gave up 4 bases and J gave up 4 bases; unmatched junction bases: 12. The CDR3 totals 16 residues. The chain's CDR3 is CASSPEPGQGTYEQYF. CDR3 sequence (DNA): TGTGCCAGCAGCCCCGAGCCAGGACAGGGGACGTACGAGCAGTACTTC.

This sequence joins TRBV10-3 and TRBJ1-1; 7 bases fit TRBD1. The CDR3 spans 15 residues. V trimming: 10 bases; J trimming: 3 bases; junction bases outside the gene matches: 14. CDR1 and CDR2 (germline): ENHRY, SYGVKD. CDR3 loop: CATGVQGITDTEAFF. CDR3 nucleotides: TGTGCCACCGGAGTACAGGGGATCACGGACACTGAAGCTTTCTTT.

The chain has TRBV6-5 and TRBJ2-7; 11 bases align to TRBD1. The germline V gene encodes CDR1 MNHEY and CDR2 SVGAGI. The CDR3 contains 15 residues. With 2 bases clipped from V and 5 bases from J, the junction kept 5 bases outside the gene matches. DNA of the CDR3: TGTGCCAGCAGTTACCCAAGGACAGGGGGCAACGAGCAGTACTTC. As protein: CASSYPRTGGNEQYF.

The chain recombines TRBV6-5 with TRBJ1-2; D call uncertain. Germline V CDR1 and CDR2: MNHEY, SVGAGI. The germline V and J ends were trimmed by 6 bases and 8 bases, with 13 bases remaining between them. The CDR3 extends over 12 amino acids. CDR3 in amino acids: CASSPQVEGYTF. Here the CDR3 DNA reads TGTGCCAGCAGCCCCCAGGTGGAAGGCTACACCTTC.

J is TRBJ1-2 and V is TRBV6-5; the D is unclear. This CDR3 comprises 13 residues. Germline assignment: CDR1 MNHEY and CDR2 SVGAGI. V was pared by 5 bases and J by 6 bases, with 13 bases between. The CDR3 DNA reads TGTGCCAGCAGTAACTACCCTGGCAATGGCTACACCTTC. This encodes CASSNYPGNGYTF.

The CDR3 DNA reads as TGTGCCAGCAGTTACTCCCTAGGACAGTACGACCACGAGCAGTACTTC. It translates to CASSYSLGQYDHEQYF. The chain is built from TRBV6-2 or TRBV6-3 and TRBJ2-7; D might be TRBD1 (6 bases). This CDR3 contains 16 residues. The germline V and J ends were trimmed by 0 bases and 5 bases, with 17 bases remaining between them. CDR1 MNHEY and CDR2 SVGEGT come from the germline V gene.